The present entry profiles one TCR beta chain with its context. What it binds is unknown. TCRdb re-derived calls from the reads in MiXCR, one entry per CDR3 protein. Of around 900,000 distinct CDR3 sequences in the sample, roughly 31% were seen once. This sample was included in a study of T cell repertoires in cytomegalovirus infection. This CDR3 has 16 amino acids. After removal of 7 bases from V and 6 bases from J, the junction contained 13 bases not matched to a gene. Germline CDR1 reads SQVTM; CDR2 reads ANQGSEA. Whole-study findings and limits: HLA-C-restricted CMV clonotypes gave the most frequent clonotype in two of eight donors. Individuals carrying CMV plus the relevant HLA were identified by cumulative frequency of public TCR beta families.

The chain employs TRBV29-1 and TRBJ2-1, with TRBD2 identical over 12 bases. This sequence originates from a human donor in good health (CMV status not recorded). Some clones in this sample may be carry-over from other donors' samples. The source was cultured CD8+ T cells from PBMCs, collected from culture after CMV antigen stimulation. CDR3 DNA sequence: TGCAGCGCCCTCCCTCCCACTAGCGGGGGGTTCAATGAGCAGTTCTTC. It yields the protein CSALPPTSGGFNEQFF.